The rows below give T cell receptor beta chains drawn from one sample of a study of blood T cell repertoires in COVID-19. This table comes from immunoSEQ multiplex PCR, and its TCRdb copy is limited to in-frame clones, with some not included. The table lists tens of thousands of clones, just under 90% of them singletons. The sequencing sample was made of peripheral blood. The receptors derive from a human donor with active COVID-19. The donor label of this sample is uncertain. Each CDR3 is given with its conserved first and last residue. D genes are given only for firm matches. Clone size appears in some rows only: once, few, many, or a class for an expanded clone.

>TRBJ1-6|TRBV3-1/TRBV3-2|TRBD1|NA
TGTGCCAGCAGCCAAGCTCGAGGGGGCAGCTCCTATAATTCACCCCTCCACTTT
CASSQARGGSSYNSPLHF
>TRBJ2-3|TRBV11-2|TRBD2|NA
TGTGCCAGCAGCCCTACTAGCGGGAGTCGTGCAGATACGCAGTATTTT
CASSPTSGSRADTQYF
>TRBJ2-7|TRBV28|TRBD1|NA
TGTGCCACCATTAGACAGGGGAGCTCCTACGAGCAGTACTTC
CATIRQGSSYEQYF
>TRBJ2-3|TRBV20-1|NA|NA
TGCAGTGCAAACAGTGACCATACGCAGTATTTT
CSANSDHTQYF
>TRBJ2-7|TRBV9|NA|NA
TGTGCCAGCAGCGTAGCGAGTGGGCCCGCCTACGAGCAGTACTTC
CASSVASGPAYEQYF
>TRBJ2-3|TRBV28|TRBD2|NA
TGTGCCAGCAGTTTCGGGGGGAGTACAGATACGCAGTATTTT
CASSFGGSTDTQYF
>TRBJ2-2|TRBV19|NA|few
TGTGCCAGTAGTGTCCTCTCAGGGTTCGGGGAGCTGTTTTTT
CASSVLSGFGELFF
>TRBJ2-2|TRBV5-1|NA|NA
TGCGCCAGCAGCTTGGTAATGAACACCGGGGAGCTGTTTTTT
CASSLVMNTGELFF
>TRBJ2-7|TRBV5-1|TRBD2|NA
TGCGCCAGCAGTCCAACTAGCGGGAGGGCTTACGAGCAGTACTTC
CASSPTSGRAYEQYF
>TRBJ2-5|TRBV5-4|NA|NA
TGTGCCAGCAGCTTGTCGGGGGTAGGAGGAGAGACCCAGTACTTC
CASSLSGVGGETQYF
>TRBJ2-3|TRBV4-1|NA|NA
TGCGCCAGCAGCTCAGAACAGTACACAGATACGCAGTATTTT
CASSSEQYTDTQYF
>TRBJ1-6|TRBV4-3|TRBD1|few
TGCGCCAGCAGCCACGCTAGGGACAGGGCAGATAATTCACCCCTCCACTTT
CASSHARDRADNSPLHF
>TRBJ1-1|TRBV4-1|NA|NA
TGCGCCAGCAACCAACACCAGGGCGCCAACACTGAAGCTTTCTTT
CASNQHQGANTEAFF
>TRBJ1-3|TRBV21-1|NA|NA
TGTGCCAGCAGCAAACCCTGGACAGGGGGCACGGGAAACACCATATATTTT
CASSKPWTGGTGNTIYF
>TRBJ2-3|TRBV7-3|TRBD1|once
TGTGCCAGCAGCCCGACAGGGGCTGATACGCAGTATTTT
CASSPTGADTQYF
>TRBJ1-6|TRBV7-9|TRBD1|NA
TGTGCCAGCAGCAGGGGGACAGGCCGTGGTTCACCCCTCCACTTT
CASSRGTGRGSPLHF
>TRBJ1-2|TRBV19|NA|NA
TGTGCCGTCCCTCGGAGGACTGGCTACACCTTC
CAVPRRTGYTF
>TRBJ1-2|TRBV25-1|NA|NA
TGTGCCAGCAGTGGAATCGGGGGCTATGGCTACACCTTC
CASSGIGGYGYTF
>TRBJ2-2|TRBV6-1|TRBD1|NA
TGTGCCAGCAGTGGCCCACAGGGGGGGAACACCGGGGAGCTGTTTTTT
CASSGPQGGNTGELFF
>TRBJ2-1|TRBV7-8|TRBD2|NA
TGTGCCAGCAGCTTGAGCGGGGCGAGCTCCTACAATGAGCAGTTCTTC
CASSLSGASSYNEQFF
>TRBJ2-3|TRBV5-4|TRBD2|NA
TGTGCCAGCAGCTTGATGCTAGCGGGGTTCACAGATACGCAGTATTTT
CASSLMLAGFTDTQYF
>TRBJ2-1|TRBV27|TRBD2|NA
TGTGCCAGCAGTGTAATAGCGGGGGGGCTGTCCAATGAGCAGTTCTTC
CASSVIAGGLSNEQFF
>TRBJ2-7|TRBV5-4|NA|NA
TGTGCCAGCAGCTTCAGGGGCTCCTACGAGCAGTACTTC
CASSFRGSYEQYF
>TRBJ2-3|TRBV27|TRBD2|NA
TGTGCCAGCAGTTTATATCGTCTAGCGGGAAATTCAGATACGCAGTATTTT
CASSLYRLAGNSDTQYF
>TRBJ2-4|TRBV12-5|NA|NA
TGTGCTAGTGGTTTGGTGCTTAGCGGAGTAGCCAAAAACATTCAGTACTTC
CASGLVLSGVAKNIQYF
>TRBJ2-5|TRBV3-1/TRBV3-2|TRBD2|NA
TGTGCCAGCAGCGGGACTAGCGGGGGGGTGTACCAAGAGACCCAGTACTTC
CASSGTSGGVYQETQYF
>TRBJ2-1|TRBV5-4|NA|NA
TGTGCCAGCAGAGTTTGGAAGGTAGCGGCCTACAATGAGCAGTTCTTC
CASRVWKVAAYNEQFF
>TRBJ2-1|TRBV4-3|NA|NA
TGCGCCAGCAGCCAAGGTTTTCAGGTCAATGAGCAGTTCTTC
CASSQGFQVNEQFF
>TRBJ1-2|TRBV7-9|NA|NA
TGTGCCAGCAGTTTGGACATCTATGGCTACACCTTC
CASSLDIYGYTF
>TRBJ2-5|TRBV27|TRBD1|NA
TGTGCCAGCAGTCCGGGACAGTTGCAACAAGAGACCCAGTACTTC
CASSPGQLQQETQYF
>TRBJ1-1|TRBV15|NA|few
TGTGCTACCTCCTCGAGGGTGGACACTGAAGCTTTCTTT
CATSSRVDTEAFF
>TRBJ2-1|TRBV18|TRBD1|NA
TGTGCCAGCTCACCTTTTGGACAGGGGGCTGCTTACCATGAGCAGTTCTTC
CASSPFGQGAAYHEQFF
>TRBJ2-5|TRBV6-6|TRBD1|NA
TGTGCCAGCCGGGACAGGGGTCAAGAGACCCAGTACTTC
CASRDRGQETQYF
>TRBJ2-7|TRBV5-1|TRBD1|once
TGCGCCAGCAGCTTGGGCGTCGGCACAGGGGGCACCTACGAGCAGTACTTC
CASSLGVGTGGTYEQYF
>TRBJ2-5|TRBV6-2/TRBV6-3|NA|NA
TGTGCCAGCAGTTACGGGGCAGGGGAGGAGACCCAGTACTTC
CASSYGAGEETQYF
>TRBJ2-7|TRBV5-1|NA|NA
TGCGCCAGCAGCTCCCCACAGGGTACGGATTCCTACGAGCAGTACTTC
CASSSPQGTDSYEQYF
>TRBJ1-5|TRBV19|TRBD1|NA
TGTGCCAGTACCAGGGGGGCCTTTGGCAATCAGCCCCAGCATTTT
CASTRGAFGNQPQHF
>TRBJ2-1|TRBV7-8|NA|NA
TGTGCCAGCAGCTCCTCTAGTGCCTCCTACAATGAGCAGTTCTTC
CASSSSSASYNEQFF
>TRBJ1-2|TRBV13|NA|NA
TGTGCCAGCAGCTATCGAGAGAGCTATGGCTACACCTTC
CASSYRESYGYTF
>TRBJ2-6|TRBV27|NA|NA
TGTGCCAGCAGTTTGGGCTTCCTAACCAACGTCCTGACTTTC
CASSLGFLTNVLTF
>TRBJ2-7|TRBV25-1|NA|NA
TGTGCCAGCACTGAGGCAGGGCCAACCGCGGCGTACTTC
CASTEAGPTAAYF
>TRBJ2-3|TRBV4-3|NA|NA
TGCGCCAGCAGCCAAGCCCTGACTAGCACAGATACGCAGTATTTT
CASSQALTSTDTQYF
>TRBJ2-1|TRBV6-6|TRBD2|NA
TGTGCCAGCAGTTGGGAGGGCCATGGCGGTGAGCAGTTCTTC
CASSWEGHGGEQFF
>TRBJ2-2|TRBV4-3|NA|NA
TGCGCCAGCAGTCCAGACAGACCTCCCGGGGAGCTGTTTTTT
CASSPDRPPGELFF
>TRBJ2-3|TRBV5-6|NA|NA
TGTGCCAGCAGCTGGAGCGGTTCCCCAGATACGCAGTATTTT
CASSWSGSPDTQYF
>TRBJ2-7|TRBV6-1|NA|once
TGTGCCAGCAGTGAAGTGGAGGGAGGTTCCAACGAGCAGTACTTC
CASSEVEGGSNEQYF
>TRBJ1-1|TRBV6-4|NA|NA
TGTGCCAGCAGTGACGTCCTGGCAGGGGTGAACACTGAAGCTTTCTTT
CASSDVLAGVNTEAFF
>TRBJ2-5|TRBV5-1|TRBD1|NA
TGCGCCAGCAGCTCGGGGACAGAACAAGAGACCCAGTACTTC
CASSSGTEQETQYF
>TRBJ2-7|TRBV27|TRBD1|NA
TGTGCCAGCAGAAGAGGACAGGGGACCTACGAGCAGTACTTC
CASRRGQGTYEQYF
>TRBJ2-2|TRBV18|TRBD1|NA
TGTGCCAGCTCATACAGGGGCCTTAACACCGGGGAGCTGTTTTTT
CASSYRGLNTGELFF
>TRBJ2-7|TRBV7-2|TRBD1|NA
TGTGCCAGCAGCCCCAGCCAGGGGGCCTACGAGCAGTACTTC
CASSPSQGAYEQYF
>TRBJ1-1|TRBV7-2|TRBD1|NA
TGTGCCAGCAGCTTAGCACCAGGGGGGAACACTGAAGCTTTCTTT
CASSLAPGGNTEAFF
>TRBJ2-1|TRBV19|NA|NA
TGTGCCAGTAGTATAGCGGAACAGGCAATTGGTGAGCAGTTCTTC
CASSIAEQAIGEQFF
>TRBJ2-3|TRBV9|TRBD1|NA
TGTGCCAGCAGCCCTGGACAGGGGGATACGCAGTATTTT
CASSPGQGDTQYF